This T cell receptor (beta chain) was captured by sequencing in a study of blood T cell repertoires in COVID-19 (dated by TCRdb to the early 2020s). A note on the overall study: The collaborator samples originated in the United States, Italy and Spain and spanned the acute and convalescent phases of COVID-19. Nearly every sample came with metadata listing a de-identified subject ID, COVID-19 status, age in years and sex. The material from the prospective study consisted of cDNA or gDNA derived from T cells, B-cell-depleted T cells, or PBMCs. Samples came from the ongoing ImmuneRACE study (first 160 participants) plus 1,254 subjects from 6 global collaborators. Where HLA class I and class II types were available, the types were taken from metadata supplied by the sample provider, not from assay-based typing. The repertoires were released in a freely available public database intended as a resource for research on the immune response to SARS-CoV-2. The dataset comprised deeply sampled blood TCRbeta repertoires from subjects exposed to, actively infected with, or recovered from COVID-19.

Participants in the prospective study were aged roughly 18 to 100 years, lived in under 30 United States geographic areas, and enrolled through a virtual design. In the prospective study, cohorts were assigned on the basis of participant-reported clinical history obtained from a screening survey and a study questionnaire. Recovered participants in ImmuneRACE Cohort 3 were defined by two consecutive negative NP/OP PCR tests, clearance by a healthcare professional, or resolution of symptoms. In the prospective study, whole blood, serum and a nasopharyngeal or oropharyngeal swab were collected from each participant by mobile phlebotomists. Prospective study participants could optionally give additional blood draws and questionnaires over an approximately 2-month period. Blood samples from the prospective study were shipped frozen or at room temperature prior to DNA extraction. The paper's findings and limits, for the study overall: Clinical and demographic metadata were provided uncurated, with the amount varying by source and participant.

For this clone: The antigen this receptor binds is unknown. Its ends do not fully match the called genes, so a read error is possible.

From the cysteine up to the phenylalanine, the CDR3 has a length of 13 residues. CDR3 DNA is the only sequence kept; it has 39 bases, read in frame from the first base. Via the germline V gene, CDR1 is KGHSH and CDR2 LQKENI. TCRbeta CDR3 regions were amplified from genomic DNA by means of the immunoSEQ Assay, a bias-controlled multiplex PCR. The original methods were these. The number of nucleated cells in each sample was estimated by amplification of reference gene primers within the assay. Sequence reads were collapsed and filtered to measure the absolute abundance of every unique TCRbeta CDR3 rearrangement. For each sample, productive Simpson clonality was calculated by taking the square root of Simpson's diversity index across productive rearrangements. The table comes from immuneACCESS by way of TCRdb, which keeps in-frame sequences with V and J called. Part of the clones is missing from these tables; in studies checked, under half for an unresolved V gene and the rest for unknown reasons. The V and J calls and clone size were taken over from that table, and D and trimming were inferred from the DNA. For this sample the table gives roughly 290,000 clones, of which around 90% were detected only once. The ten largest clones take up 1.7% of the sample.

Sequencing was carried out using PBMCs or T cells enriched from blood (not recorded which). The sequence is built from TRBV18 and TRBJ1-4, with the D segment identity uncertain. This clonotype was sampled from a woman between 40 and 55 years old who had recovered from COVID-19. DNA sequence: TGTGCCACCTCAACACGCGGGAGTGAAAAACTGTTTTTT. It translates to CATSTRGSEKLFF.